This entry lists 7 T cell receptor beta chains sequenced from one sample in a study of CD8+ T cells in alopecia areata. Reverse transcription of extracted RNA yielded cDNA, which provided the sequencing template. Profiling relied on immunoSEQ multiplex PCR, and the TCRdb table lists in-frame clones only, not all of them. The table lists 220,000 or so clones, approximately 52% of them singletons. The sequencing here drew on CD4+ T cells sorted from blood, taken at week 0. These TCRs come from a human donor with alopecia areata.

This sequence joins TRBV30 and TRBJ2-3, with 8 bases aligning to TRBD2. The CDR3 totals 15 residues. The trim removed 2 bases at V and 2 bases at J, leaving 6 bases unmatched. Looked up from germline, CDR1 is GTSNPN and CDR2 is SVGIG (reference sequence). CDR3 region: CAWSPDSGNTDTQYF. The CDR3 DNA reads as TGTGCCTGGAGTCCCGATAGCGGGAACACAGATACGCAGTATTTT.

V and J are TRBV19 and TRBJ2-3; unclear D gene. There are 12 residues in the CDR3. Looked up from germline, CDR1 is LNHDA and CDR2 is SQIVND (reference sequence). The V gene lost 4 bases and the J gene lost 6 bases, with 8 bases spanning the gap. The CDR3, as DNA: TGTGCCAGTAGTAACCTGGGGGATACGCAGTATTTT. Protein sequence: CASSNLGDTQYF.

The CDR3 bases are TGTGCCAGCAGCTCCCGCGACCAAAGCTCCTACAATGAGCAGTTCTTC. Translation: CASSSRDQSSYNEQFF. This chain connects TRBV28 to TRBJ2-1; D not resolved. CDR1 and CDR2 (germline): MDHEN, SYDVKM. The CDR3 consists of 16 residues. The V gene lost 6 bases and the J gene lost 0 bases, with 15 bases spanning the gap.

The V gene is TRBV2, the J gene TRBJ2-7, with TRBD1 matching over 7 bases. J lost 2 bases, V lost 3 bases, and 7 bases had no gene match. The CDR3 runs to 15 residues. The germline V gene has CDR1 SNHLY and CDR2 FYNNEI. CDR3 in amino acids: CASSDEGAATYEQYF. The CDR3 coding sequence is TGTGCCAGCAGTGACGAGGGGGCAGCAACCTACGAGCAGTACTTC.

This clone turned up a few times. This chain joins TRBV25-1 and TRBJ2-2, with a possible D match to TRBD2 (5 bases). The germline V gene has CDR1 MGHDK and CDR2 SYGVNS. The germline V and J ends were trimmed by 5 bases and 8 bases, with 18 bases remaining between them. The CDR3 loop spans 15 amino acids. The CDR3 here is CASSPRIASVGELFF. CDR3 DNA: TGTGCCAGCAGTCCTCGTATAGCGAGCGTGGGGGAGCTGTTTTTT.

The chain has TRBV11-2 and TRBJ2-3; tentatively, D is TRBD2 (6 bases). Trimming removed 3 bases at V and 0 bases at J, with 10 bases between. Per germline, CDR1 SGHAT and CDR2 FQNNGV. This CDR3 spans 15 amino acids. CDR3: CASSFGGVSTDTQYF. The CDR3 coding sequence is TGTGCCAGCAGCTTCGGCGGGGTTAGCACAGATACGCAGTATTTT.

In its sample, this clone was seen a few times. The V gene is TRBV7-2, the J gene TRBJ2-1; 11 nucleotides align to TRBD2. The germline CDR1 and CDR2 sequences are SGHTA and FQGNSA. There are 17 residues in the CDR3. Unmatched junction bases numbered 8, after V lost 5 bases and J lost 2 bases. The CDR3 is CASSILSGRDTYNEQFF. CDR3 DNA: TGTGCCAGCAGCATCCTTAGCGGGAGGGATACCTACAATGAGCAGTTCTTC.